This T cell receptor (beta chain) was found in a study of blood T cells in healthy people across ages. Study-wide points: The recorded TCR beta diversity per million T cells decreased in a roughly linear manner with age.

With a J-beta primer mix and a sample-barcoded 5' primer, a second PCR ran about 6 to 11 cycles. MiXCR, run by TCRdb on the 5' RACE reads, gives a single entry per CDR3 protein. This table holds 600,000 to 800,000 distinct CDR3 sequences, roughly 20% found once. V lost 5 bases and J 2 bases, leaving 9 bases between the germline ends. There are 12 residues in the CDR3. From germline, CDR1 is DFQATT and CDR2 SNEGSKA (reference sequence). This clonotype was observed a few times. Its antigen is as yet unknown. This chain joins TRBV20-1 and TRBJ2-5, with TRBD2 as a possible D gene (5 bases). The sequenced material came from blood. This receptor was taken from a man in his sixties or seventies in good health. The CDR3 loop reads CSALQRQETQYF. CDR3 nucleotide sequence: TGCAGTGCTCTACAGCGGCAAGAGACCCAGTACTTC.